This TCR beta chain is from a study of tumor-infiltrating lymphocytes in primary liver carcinoma. About the research overall: Men as well as women, aged 30 to 69 years, made up the patients. Yields of productive TCRbeta reads ranged from roughly 3.5 to 7.13 million per sample and were similar across tissue types. Study-wide points: When set against blood, tumors had a significantly higher top-250-clone fraction (p = 0.039). Overlap between tumor regions exceeded overlap of tumor with adjacent tissue or blood.

J lost 7 bases, V lost 3 bases, and 8 bases had no gene match. This CDR3 is 15 amino acids long. Researchers generated TCR beta cDNA from about 500 ng of total RNA, relying on a constant-region primer. Library construction for TCR beta comprised three nested multiplex PCR rounds performed with slightly modified ARM-PCR. For approximately 10 cycles apiece, the opening two PCR rounds ran with TRBV1-TRBV30 forward primers and a C-beta reverse primer. MiXCR, run by TCRdb on the multiplex PCR reads, gives a single entry per CDR3 protein. The sample holds approximately 330,000 distinct CDR3 sequences, almost 65% seen once. In addition to blood RNA drawn from unsorted whole blood, germline DNA was extracted. Worth noting for this clonotype: Its antigen is not identified. A much larger clone lies a single base off, so this may be a read error. Given the absence of the conserved phenylalanine or tryptophan at the CDR3 end, a read error is likely.

The receptor was isolated from a middle-aged man with primary liver carcinoma and hepatitis B virus infection. The J gene is TRBJ2-4, the V gene TRBV12-3 or TRBV12-4; 8 nucleotides agree with TRBD1. The source material was peripheral blood. CDR3 in amino acids: CASSFLTGGFNIQYI. The CDR3 nucleotides are TGTGCCAGCAGTTTCCTTACAGGGGGTTTTAACATTCAGTACATC.